The 26 T cell receptor beta chains in this list originate from one sample, sequenced in a study of shared clonotypes between healthy human individuals. As defined, naive CD8 cells were CD45RO-negative and positively selected for CCR7, with terminally differentiated effector memory CD45RA+ cells excluded. Sequenced by immunoSEQ multiplex PCR; TCRdb stores in-frame clones only, minus some. The sample yields about 820,000 clones, nearly 95% seen once. Sequencing was done on a sample of naive CD8+ T cells sorted from blood. The source of these receptors is a man aged 30 to 39 in good health.

The rearrangement uses TRBV7-6 and TRBJ2-3, with D hard to call. CDR3 length: 13 amino acids. Germline V gene sequence: CDR1 SGHVS, CDR2 FNYEAQ. V lost 5 bases and J lost 0, with 6 bases in between. CDR3 in DNA: TGTGCCAGCAGCAAGTCTAGCACAGATACGCAGTATTTT. Translating it yields CASSKSSTDTQYF.

V usage is TRBV4-2 and J usage is TRBJ2-7; TRBD2 is a possible D gene (5 bases). The CDR3 loop spans 15 amino acids. V was pared by 1 base and J by 1 base, with 11 bases between. The V gene's germline CDR1 is LGHNA and CDR2 YNFKEQ. This chain's CDR3 is CASSQARESSYEQYF. CDR3 sequence (DNA): TGTGCCAGCAGCCAAGCGAGGGAATCATCCTACGAGCAGTACTTC.

This clone was seen once. The chain joins TRBV14 to TRBJ2-3; the D gene is possibly TRBD2 (6 bases). Trimming removed 4 bases at V and 1 base at J, with 12 bases between. Germline CDR1 is SGHDN and CDR2 is FVKESK. CDR3 length: 15 residues. This CDR3 is CASSPRRDRTDTQYF. The CDR3 nucleotides read TGTGCCAGCAGCCCCCGGCGGGATCGCACAGATACGCAGTATTTT.

This sequence joins TRBV19 and TRBJ1-2; D not certain. Per the germline V gene, CDR1 is LNHDA and CDR2 is SQIVND (reference sequence). V dropped 10 bases and J dropped 4 bases, with 10 bases sitting between them. This CDR3 comprises 11 residues. CDR3 sequence reads: CATTAGYGYTF. DNA of the CDR3: TGTGCCACCACGGCCGGCTATGGCTACACCTTC.

This chain uses TRBV29-1 with TRBJ2-7, with TRBD1 as a possible D gene (5 bases). Germline lookup yields CDR1 SQVTM and CDR2 ANQGSEA. This CDR3 region has 15 residues. The V and J ends lost 4 bases and 5 bases respectively, with 21 bases between them. Written as DNA, the CDR3 is TGCAGCGTTGTTTTTGGGAAGCAGGGTGGCGACGAGCAGTACTTC. This codes for CSVVFGKQGGDEQYF.

CDR3 coding DNA: TGTGCCAGCACGCCGGGACATATATCCTACGAGCAGTACTTC. Protein product: CASTPGHISYEQYF. The V gene is TRBV7-9, the J gene TRBJ2-7, with D possibly matching TRBD1 (6 bases). This CDR3 region has 14 residues. Germline CDR1 and CDR2: SEHNR and FQNEAQ (reference sequence). The V end lost 7 bases, the J end lost 1 base, and 14 bases lay between the germline ends.

The chain recombines TRBV30 with TRBJ2-7, with D unclear. V was shortened by 3 bases and J by 2 bases, with 8 bases between the two germline ends. Germline CDR1 reads GTSNPN; CDR2 reads SVGIG (reference sequence). The CDR3 is 12 residues long. CDR3 nucleotide sequence: TGTGCCTGGAGGGACCTGACCTACGAGCAGTACTTC. This codes for CAWRDLTYEQYF.

This sequence joins TRBV19 and TRBJ2-2; TRBD2 matches 11 bases. V was pared by 3 bases and J by 7 bases, with 4 bases of the junction left unmatched. The germline V gene has CDR1 LNHDA and CDR2 SQIVND (reference sequence). CDR3 length equals 15 residues. The CDR3 protein is CASSILTSGGGELFF. In DNA, the CDR3 is TGTGCCAGTAGTATTCTTACTAGCGGGGGCGGGGAGCTGTTTTTT.

This chain joins TRBV19 and TRBJ2-1; no clear D gene. This CDR3 is 15 amino acids long. Trimming removed 3 bases from V and 8 bases from J, with 17 bases in between. Germline loops: CDR1 LNHDA, CDR2 SQIVND (reference sequence). CDR3 sequence: CASSMLDSPFYEQFF. Written as DNA, the CDR3 is TGTGCCAGTAGTATGCTAGATTCCCCTTTCTATGAGCAGTTCTTC.

The rearrangement links TRBV27 to TRBJ1-2; 7 nucleotides agree with TRBD1. Germline CDR1 MNHEY, CDR2 SMNVEV (reference sequence). J lost 8 bases, V lost 3 bases, and 9 bases had no gene match. The CDR3 totals 14 residues. The CDR3 sequence: CASSFQTGMGGYTF. The CDR3 region has the DNA TGTGCCAGCAGTTTTCAGACAGGGATGGGAGGCTACACCTTC.

V usage is TRBV27 and J usage is TRBJ1-5; D may be TRBD1 (6 bases). The germline V gene has CDR1 MNHEY and CDR2 SMNVEV (reference sequence). The V end lost 5 bases, the J end lost 4 bases, and 12 bases lay between the germline ends. CDR3 length equals 14 residues. The CDR3 coding sequence is TGTGCCAGCAGTCTTAGGGGGGAGAATCAGCCCCAGCATTTT. It is translated as CASSLRGENQPQHF.

This rearrangement joins TRBV5-4 to TRBJ2-1; D call uncertain. V lost 4 bases and J lost 0, with 8 bases in between. The CDR3 consists of 14 residues. CDR1 is SGHNT, CDR2 YYREEE, per germline (reference sequence). CDR3 region: CASSHPASYNEQFF. DNA of the CDR3: TGTGCCAGCAGCCACCCCGCCTCCTACAATGAGCAGTTCTTC.

The J gene is TRBJ1-1, the V gene TRBV28; 7 bases line up with TRBD1. Germline CDR1 MDHEN, CDR2 SYDVKM. This CDR3 has 14 amino acids. Trimming took 6 bases from V and 2 from J; bases not matched to a gene: 6. For the CDR3, the DNA is TGTGCCAGCAGGGAGGACAGGCTAAACACTGAAGCTTTCTTT. Translation gives CASREDRLNTEAFF.

The rearrangement links TRBV19 to TRBJ2-1; 7 positions match TRBD2. The CDR3 consists of 11 residues. V lost 3 bases to trimming and J lost 10 bases; unmatched junction nucleotides: 0. The germline gives CDR1 LNHDA, CDR2 SQIVND (reference sequence). CDR3 bases: TGTGCCAGTAGTATGCGGGGGGAGCAGTTCTTC. The encoded protein is CASSMRGEQFF.

The chain has TRBV25-1 and TRBJ1-2, with D unclear. CDR3 length: 13 amino acids. CDR1 MGHDK and CDR2 SYGVNS come from the germline V gene. V lost 2 bases, J lost 1 base, and 5 bases lay in between. The chain's CDR3 is CASSEGNNYGYTF. CDR3 DNA sequence: TGTGCCAGCAGTGAAGGGAATAACTATGGCTACACCTTC.

V gene TRBV21-1 combines with J gene TRBJ2-2. TRBV21-1 corresponds to a pseudogene. CDR3 size: 11 residues. The CDR3 coding sequence is TGTGCCAGCAGAGACCGGCGGGAGCTGTTTTTT. Residues: CASRDRRELFF.

This chain joins TRBV15 and TRBJ2-7, with D perhaps being TRBD1 or TRBD2 (7 bases each). The CDR3 is 16 amino acids. V shed 0 bases and J shed 5 bases, with 17 bases lying between them. Germline CDR1 LNHNV, CDR2 YYDKDF (reference sequence). The CDR3 protein is CATSRDQGEGQHEQYF. The CDR3 DNA reads TGTGCCACCAGCAGAGATCAGGGGGAGGGCCAACACGAGCAGTACTTC.

This rearrangement joins TRBV27 to TRBJ2-7; 10 bases are a match to TRBD2. V lost 1 base and J lost 7; bases outside the gene matches: 10. Germline assignment: CDR1 MNHEY and CDR2 SMNVEV (reference sequence). The CDR3 totals 16 residues. The CDR3 is CASSLWTSGRSIEQYF. CDR3 sequence (DNA): TGTGCCAGCAGTTTATGGACTAGCGGTAGATCAATAGAGCAGTACTTC.

The chain links TRBV27 to TRBJ1-1; unclear D gene. The germline V and J ends were trimmed by 4 bases and 11 bases, with 11 bases remaining between them. This CDR3 is built from 11 residues. The germline V gene encodes CDR1 MNHEY and CDR2 SMNVEV (reference sequence). The DNA for the CDR3 is TGTGCCAGCAGTTCGGCGTTGGGTGCTTTCTTT. This gives the protein CASSSALGAFF.

This chain connects TRBV10-3 to TRBJ2-7, with TRBD1 matching 7 bases. CDR3 length: 16 amino acids. The ends lost 0 bases at V and 0 bases at J; junction bases unmatched: 5. CDR1 and CDR2 (germline): ENHRY, SYGVKD. CDR3 nucleotide sequence: TGTGCCATCAGTGAGTCCCGGGACAGCCTCTCCTACGAGCAGTACTTC. Translated, it gives CAISESRDSLSYEQYF.

This clone has just one count. Other nucleotide sequences from this sample produce the same CDR3. The chain couples TRBV4-1 to TRBJ2-7; 10 bases line up with TRBD1. V lost 1 base to trimming and J lost 2 bases; unmatched junction nucleotides: 2. This CDR3 is 15 amino acids long. Looked up from germline, CDR1 is MGHRA and CDR2 is YSYEKL. The DNA of the CDR3 is TGCGCCAGCAGCCAAGGGACAGGGGGTACCTACGAGCAGTACTTC. This sequence encodes CASSQGTGGTYEQYF.

This clone was recorded a few times. The gene calls are TRBV7-6 and TRBJ1-2; no firm D call. Germline V gene lookup returns CDR1 SGHVS and CDR2 FNYEAQ. The CDR3 loop spans 16 amino acids. V was clipped by 5 bases and J by 4 bases, with 20 bases between them. The CDR3 protein is CASSPSVISKTYGYTF. The CDR3 DNA sequence: TGTGCCAGCAGCCCTAGTGTGATCTCGAAAACCTATGGCTACACCTTC.

This chain uses TRBV6-6 with TRBJ1-5; D is uncertain. Looked up from germline, CDR1 is MNHNY and CDR2 is SVGAGI (reference sequence). The CDR3 has 14 amino acids. Trimming removed 5 bases at V and 6 bases at J, with 14 bases between. CDR3 in DNA: TGTGCCAGCAGTAAAGGGAATACGGGTCAGCCCCAGCATTTT. As protein: CASSKGNTGQPQHF.

The CDR3 here is CASSQELGREFF. The CDR3 nucleotides read TGTGCCAGCAGCCAAGAATTAGGGAGGGAGTTCTTC. The rearrangement joins TRBV4-2 to TRBJ2-1; 7 nucleotides match TRBD2. The CDR3 totals 12 residues. V was clipped by 0 bases and J by 14 bases; unmatched bases: 4. Germline CDR1 and CDR2: LGHNA and YNFKEQ.

In this sample, this clone turned up once. V and J are TRBV2 and TRBJ2-7, with 8 nucleotides matching TRBD1. V shed 5 bases, J shed 5 bases, and the junction held 11 bases outside the gene matches. The CDR3 extends over 15 amino acids. Germline-derived CDR1 and CDR2 are SNHLY and FYNNEI. This CDR3 is CASSRGDRFLNEQYF. The CDR3 DNA is TGTGCCAGCAGTCGCGGGGACAGGTTTCTGAACGAGCAGTACTTC. Based on the CDR3 plus reference TRBV2 and TRBJ2-7, the full variable domain is EPEVTQTPSHQVTQMGQEVILRCVPISNHLYFYWYRQILGQKVEFLVSFYNNEISEKSEIFDDQFSVERPDGSNFTLKIRSTKLEDSAMYFCASSRGDRFLNEQYFGPGTRLTVT.

The rearrangement links TRBV5-1 to TRBJ2-5, with 7 bases that match TRBD2. The CDR3 is 15 residues long. With 4 bases clipped from V and 1 base from J, the junction kept 7 bases outside the gene matches. Germline loops: CDR1 SGHRS, CDR2 YFSETQ. The CDR3 here is CASSTTTSPQETQYF. CDR3 nucleotides: TGCGCCAGCAGCACCACGACTAGCCCCCAAGAGACCCAGTACTTC.